The clone carrying this T cell receptor beta chain has more than one count but fewer than ten. Its target is not known. Unique molecular identifiers were used in preparing the TCRbeta library. TCRdb recomputed calls from the PCR reads with MiXCR, one row per CDR3 protein. The repertoire includes a few hundred thousand distinct CDR3 sequences, roughly 27% of them detected once, and 30% to 45% sits in the top ten. The data belong to a study of T-cell reconstitution after alpha-beta-depleted transplantation in children. Overall study findings and caveats: About two months after transplant, alpha-beta T cells reportedly came from several hundred expanded graft clones. At day 60, the high TCRbeta diversity found in some patients originated from recipient T cells and thymic progenitors that had survived. A year had passed since transplant, and T-cell counts and diversity by then came mostly from newly produced T cells.

CDR1 MNHEY and CDR2 SMNVEV come from the germline V gene (reference sequence). This CDR3 comprises 13 residues. Trimming shortened V by 3 bases and J by 6 bases, and 12 bases separated the two germline ends. The specimen comprised PBMCs, sampled before TCRalphabeta/CD19-depleted stem cell transplant. This sequence was found in a boy less than two years old with Wiskott-Aldrich syndrome, due to receive a stem cell transplant. This chain joins TRBV27 and TRBJ2-7, with a weak D call TRBD1 (5 bases). The CDR3 is CASSFYKGAEQYF. The CDR3 region has the DNA TGTGCCAGCAGTTTTTACAAAGGGGCCGAGCAGTACTTC.